This record looks at one T cell receptor (beta chain) sequence and its context. Authors' methods: Counts of nucleated cells, estimated from reference gene primer amplification, were obtained. Measured with immunoSEQ multiplex PCR; TCRdb has only the in-frame clones, and not every one. V, J and clone size are those of that table, while D and trimming were read from the DNA. The repertoire consists of about 400,000 clones, with about 88% occurring once and the leading ten covering under 3%. The entry originates in a study of blood T cell repertoires in COVID-19. V shed 4 bases, J shed 6 bases, and the junction held 12 bases outside the gene matches. This CDR3 comprises 17 residues. Per the germline V gene, CDR1 is LGHDT and CDR2 is YNNKEL (reference sequence).

This sequence joins TRBV3-1 (or the pseudogene TRBV3-2) and TRBJ2-3, with 11 bases aligning to TRBD2. The clonotype comes from a human donor in a cohort sampled during active COVID-19. Material for sequencing was peripheral blood. The chain's CDR3 is CASSLTLAGGVTDTQYF. The CDR3 nucleotides read TGTGCCAGCAGCCTAACGTTAGCGGGAGGGGTGACGGATACGCAGTATTTT.